This TCR beta chain emerged from a study of T cells after yellow fever vaccination. UMIs and a universal primer site were added when TCR cDNA was made by 5'RACE template switching. TCRdb reprocessed the 5' RACE reads via MiXCR and lists one record per CDR3 protein. Of a few hundred thousand distinct CDR3 sequences listed, 6.9% were seen once; the top ten hold approximately 0.85%. The CDR3 sequence is 16 residues long. The germline V gene encodes CDR1 SGHRS and CDR2 YFSETQ. V lost 4 bases and J 1 base, leaving 17 bases between the germline ends. This clonotype was detected many times. This chain joins TRBV5-1 and TRBJ2-5; D might be TRBD1 (5 bases). The receptor was derived from a man between 25 and 39 years old who received the YFV17D yellow fever vaccine. The material sequenced was CD4+ T cells sorted from PBMCs, taken 15 days after the yellow fever booster vaccination. The CDR3 bases are TGCGCCAGCAGCCGAGAGGACAACAGGTTCCAAGAGACCCAGTACTTC. Protein: CASSREDNRFQETQYF.